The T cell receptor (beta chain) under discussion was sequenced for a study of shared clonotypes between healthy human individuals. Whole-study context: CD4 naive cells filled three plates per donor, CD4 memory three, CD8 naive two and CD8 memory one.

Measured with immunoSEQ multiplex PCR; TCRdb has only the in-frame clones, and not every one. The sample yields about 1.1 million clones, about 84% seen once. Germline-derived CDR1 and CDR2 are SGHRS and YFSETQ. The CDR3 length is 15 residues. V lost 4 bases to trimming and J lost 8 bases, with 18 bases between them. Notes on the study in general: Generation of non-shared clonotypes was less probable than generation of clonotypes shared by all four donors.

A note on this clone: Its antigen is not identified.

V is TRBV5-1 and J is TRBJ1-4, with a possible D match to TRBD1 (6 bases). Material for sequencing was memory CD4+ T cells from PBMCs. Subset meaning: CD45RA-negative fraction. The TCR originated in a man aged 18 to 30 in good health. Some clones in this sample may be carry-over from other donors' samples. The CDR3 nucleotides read TGCGCCAGCAGCCCAGGAACAGGGTTCCGCGAAAAACTGTTTTTT. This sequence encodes CASSPGTGFREKLFF.